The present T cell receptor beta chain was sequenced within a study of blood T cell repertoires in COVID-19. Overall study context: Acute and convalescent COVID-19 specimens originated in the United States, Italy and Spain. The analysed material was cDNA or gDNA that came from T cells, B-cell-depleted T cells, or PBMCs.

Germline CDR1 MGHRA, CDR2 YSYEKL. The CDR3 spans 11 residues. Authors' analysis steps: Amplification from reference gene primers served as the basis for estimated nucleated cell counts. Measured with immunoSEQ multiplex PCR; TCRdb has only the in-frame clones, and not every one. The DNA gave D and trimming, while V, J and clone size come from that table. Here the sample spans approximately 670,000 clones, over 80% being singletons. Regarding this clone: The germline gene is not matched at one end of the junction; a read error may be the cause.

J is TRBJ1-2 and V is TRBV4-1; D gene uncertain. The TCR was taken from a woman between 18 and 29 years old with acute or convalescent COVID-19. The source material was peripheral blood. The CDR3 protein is CASSQNRVCVF. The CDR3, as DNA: TGCGCCAGCAGCCAGAATCGGGTTTGCGTCTTC.